The 29 T cell receptor beta chains below all came from one sample that was sequenced in a study of human thymus T cells. Profiled with immunoSEQ multiplex PCR; TCRdb holds only in-frame clones, not every one. The sample lists some 44,000 clones; more than 85% were seen once. The sequencing input was blood. The receptors come from a girl less than two years old with a congenital heart defect but otherwise immunologically healthy.

The chain links TRBV2 to TRBJ2-2, with TRBD2 identical over 9 bases. Trimming cost V 6 bases and J 8 bases; bases outside gene matches: 10. The CDR3 extends over 15 amino acids. Germline V gene lookup returns CDR1 SNHLY and CDR2 FYNNEI. In DNA form, the CDR3 reads TGTGCCAGCAGCCGGGGACTAGCAGTAGCGGGGGAGCTGTTTTTT. It specifies CASSRGLAVAGELFF.

The V call is TRBV19, the J call TRBJ2-7; tentatively, D is TRBD1 (5 bases). With 0 bases removed from V and 3 bases from J, the gap between germline ends came to 15 bases. CDR3 length: 16 residues. In germline, CDR1 is LNHDA, CDR2 SQIVND (reference sequence). CDR3 DNA sequence: TGTGCCAGTAGTATAGATTGGGTAAAGGGGAACTACGAGCAGTACTTC. Translated, it gives CASSIDWVKGNYEQYF.

The chain joins TRBV14 to TRBJ2-1; D is undetermined. CDR3 length: 14 residues. From germline, CDR1 is SGHDN and CDR2 FVKESK. V lost 1 base, J lost 9 bases, and 13 bases lay in between. The CDR3 loop is CASSQGASWVEQFF. The CDR3 DNA follows: TGTGCCAGCAGCCAAGGAGCTAGTTGGGTTGAGCAGTTCTTC.

The V gene is TRBV18, the J gene TRBJ1-1; D possibly corresponds to TRBD1 (5 bases). The CDR3 is made up of 14 amino acids. V was clipped by 3 bases and J by 0 bases, with 8 bases between them. The germline CDR1 and CDR2 sequences are KGHSH and LQKENI. This CDR3 reads CASSPGGLNTEAFF. The CDR3 nucleotides are TGTGCCAGCTCACCGGGGGGGTTGAACACTGAAGCTTTCTTT.

About this clone itself: Sequence at one end of the junction differs from germline and may be a read error. In the same sample, other DNA sequences code for this CDR3. This chain joins TRBV13 and TRBJ2-7, with 10 bases matching TRBD2. The CDR3 sequence is 15 residues long. Germline assignment: CDR1 PRHDT and CDR2 FYEKMQ (reference sequence). In DNA form, the CDR3 reads TGTGCCAGCGCGTACCGTACTAGCGGGGCCTACGAACAGTACTTC. It encodes CASAYRTSGAYEQYF.

This sequence joins TRBV28 and TRBJ2-7; the match to TRBD1 covers 7 bases. This CDR3 contains 19 residues. V lost 3 bases to trimming and J lost 0 bases; unmatched junction nucleotides: 17. Germline V gene data show CDR1 as MDHEN and CDR2 as SYDVKM. The CDR3, as DNA: TGTGCCAGCAGTTTTAAGGAACAGGGGTCCTACACTTTCTCCTACGAGCAGTACTTC. As protein: CASSFKEQGSYTFSYEQYF.

The V and J genes are TRBV9 and TRBJ2-2; D unresolved. V lost 5 bases to trimming and J lost 7 bases, with 12 bases between them. The CDR3 runs 13 residues. Germline-derived CDR1 and CDR2 are SGDLS and YYNGEE. CDR3 nucleotide sequence: TGTGCCAGCAGTCTAGAGGTACACGGGGAGCTGTTTTTT. Translation gives CASSLEVHGELFF.

The chain employs TRBV5-1 and TRBJ1-3; 12 bases are shared with TRBD1. The J segment lost 4 bases and the V segment lost 1 base, leaving 3 bases of the junction unmatched. This CDR3 contains 16 residues. Germline lookup yields CDR1 SGHRS and CDR2 YFSETQ. This CDR3 reads CASSLTGTGGGNTIYF. Written as DNA, the CDR3 is TGCGCCAGCAGCTTGACTGGGACAGGGGGCGGAAACACCATATATTTT.

The V and J genes are TRBV28 and TRBJ2-1; 7 bases map to TRBD2. V lost 5 bases to trimming and J lost 7 bases; unmatched junction nucleotides: 14. Germline V gives CDR1 MDHEN, CDR2 SYDVKM. The CDR3 is made up of 16 amino acids. The CDR3: CASSARLASFVNEQFF. The CDR3 nucleotides read TGTGCCAGCAGTGCTAGACTAGCCTCATTTGTGAATGAGCAGTTCTTC.

V gene TRBV18 combines with J gene TRBJ2-1, with 7 bases aligning to TRBD2. The germline CDR1 and CDR2 sequences are KGHSH and LQKENI. There are 17 residues in the CDR3. V lost 1 base to trimming and J lost 0 bases; unmatched junction nucleotides: 6. The CDR3: CASSPRLGRASYNEQFF. The CDR3 bases are TGTGCCAGCTCACCACGGTTAGGGAGGGCCTCCTACAATGAGCAGTTCTTC. Complete variable domain (other parts from reference TRBV18 and TRBJ2-1): NAGVMQNPRHLVRRRGQEARLRCSPMKGHSHVYWYRQLPEEGLKFMVYLQKENIIDESGMPKERFSAEFPKEGPSILRIQQVVRGDSAAYFCASSPRLGRASYNEQFFGPGTRLTVL.

V usage is TRBV28 and J usage is TRBJ1-1, with TRBD1 matching over 9 bases. CDR1 is MDHEN, CDR2 SYDVKM, per germline. The CDR3 extends over 14 amino acids. With 11 bases clipped from V and 0 bases from J, the junction kept 7 bases outside the gene matches. CDR3 sequence reads: CAAGTGIMNTEAFF. The CDR3 DNA follows: TGTGCCGCCGGGACAGGGATCATGAACACTGAAGCTTTCTTT. Complete variable domain (other parts from reference TRBV28 and TRBJ1-1): DVKVTQSSRYLVKRTGEKVFLECVQDMDHENMFWYRQDPGLGLRLIYFSYDVKMKEKGDIPEGYSVSREKKERFSLILESASTNQTSMYLCAAGTGIMNTEAFFGQGTRLTVV.

V usage is TRBV9 and J usage is TRBJ1-3; tentatively, D is TRBD1 (5 bases). Germline V gives CDR1 SGDLS, CDR2 YYNGEE. Trimming removed 2 bases at V and 4 bases at J, with 19 bases between. The CDR3 is 17 residues long. CDR3 DNA sequence: TGTGCCAGCAGCGTCGACATACGGGGGTTTTCAGGAAACACCATATATTTT. The encoded protein is CASSVDIRGFSGNTIYF.

This chain joins TRBV5-6 and TRBJ2-3; 9 bases align to TRBD2. CDR1 and CDR2 from the germline V gene are SGHDT and YYEEEE. The CDR3 covers 19 residues. V was pared by 0 bases and J by 5 bases, with 16 bases of the junction left unmatched. The CDR3 DNA reads as TGTGCCAGCAGCTTGGGCCTATATTCTCGTAGCGGGAGTGGAGATACGCAGTATTTT. The encoded protein is CASSLGLYSRSGSGDTQYF.

The chain is built from TRBV6-5 and TRBJ2-7; a possible D gene is TRBD2 (7 bases). Germline CDR1 reads MNHEY; CDR2 reads SVGAGI. The CDR3 totals 15 residues. Trimming took 5 bases from V and 4 from J, leaving 18 bases between them. This CDR3 is CASSPVGGAGYEQYF. CDR3 nucleotide sequence: TGTGCCAGCAGTCCCGTGGGGGGGGCCGGATACGAGCAGTACTTC.

This sequence joins TRBV4-1 and TRBJ1-2; D remains unclear. The V and J ends lost 3 bases and 0 bases respectively, with 5 bases between them. This CDR3 region has 13 residues. Germline lookup yields CDR1 MGHRA and CDR2 YSYEKL. This CDR3 is CASSQAANYGYTF. CDR3 bases: TGCGCCAGCAGCCAGGCAGCTAACTATGGCTACACCTTC.

The chain uses TRBV5-6 and TRBJ2-7, with D uncertain. V lost 4 bases, J lost 5 bases, and 16 bases lay in between. The CDR3 is made up of 14 amino acids. Germline CDR1 is SGHDT and CDR2 is YYEEEE. Here the CDR3 DNA reads TGTGCCAGCAGCGAGGACGGTCCCGCCGACGAGCAGTACTTC. This sequence encodes CASSEDGPADEQYF.

This clone was seen only once. V and J are TRBV5-6 and TRBJ2-7, with D unresolved. The CDR3 totals 16 residues. Germline CDR1 SGHDT, CDR2 YYEEEE. V was pared by 3 bases and J by 3 bases, with 19 bases between. This chain's CDR3 is CASSSYSLKGFYEQYF. CDR3 coding DNA: TGTGCCAGCAGCTCATACAGCCTCAAGGGTTTCTACGAGCAGTACTTC.

This chain's CDR3 is CASSLARSPGSSKNIQYF. The DNA for the CDR3 is TGTGCCAGCTCACTCGCACGTTCCCCCGGGTCCTCCAAAAACATTCAGTACTTC. V and J are TRBV18 and TRBJ2-4; D ambiguous. CDR1 is KGHSH and CDR2 is LQKENI in the germline V gene. The CDR3 has 18 amino acids. Trimming stripped 4 bases from V and 2 bases from J, with 21 bases between.

The rearrangement uses TRBV7-9 and TRBJ1-1; D call uncertain. CDR3 length: 13 residues. The germline gives CDR1 SEHNR, CDR2 FQNEAQ (reference sequence). The germline V and J ends were trimmed by 1 base and 2 bases, with 5 bases remaining between them. CDR3 sequence: CASSLGSNTEAFF. CDR3 nucleotides: TGTGCCAGCAGCTTAGGATCTAACACTGAAGCTTTCTTT.

The V call is TRBV11-1, the J call TRBJ2-3; possibly TRBD1 for D (6 bases). CDR1 is SGHAT and CDR2 is FQDESV in the germline V gene (reference sequence). The CDR3 runs 19 residues. The ends were cut back, 2 bases at V and 3 bases at J, with 24 bases in the middle. The CDR3 protein is CASSLWGQQEQGWTDTQYF. As DNA, the CDR3 is TGTGCCAGCAGCTTATGGGGCCAACAAGAACAGGGATGGACAGATACGCAGTATTTT.

The chain uses TRBV19 and TRBJ1-5, with D possibly TRBD1 on 5 matching bases. The CDR3 runs to 15 residues. V lost 5 bases, J lost 4 bases, and 15 bases lay in between. Germline loops: CDR1 LNHDA, CDR2 SQIVND (reference sequence). In DNA form, the CDR3 reads TGTGCCAGTAGTGGGTGGGACGGGGCGAATCAGCCCCAGCATTTT. As protein: CASSGWDGANQPQHF.

The sample holds one count of this clone. This chain joins TRBV9 and TRBJ2-2; D call uncertain. Per the germline V gene, CDR1 is SGDLS and CDR2 is YYNGEE. The CDR3 loop spans 14 amino acids. The V end lost 5 bases, the J end lost 2 bases, and 10 bases lay between the germline ends. The CDR3 sequence is CASRTPSNTGELFF. CDR3 nucleotide sequence: TGTGCCAGCAGGACTCCTTCCAACACCGGGGAGCTGTTTTTT.

The chain combines TRBV5-1 with TRBJ1-2, with 9 nucleotides matching TRBD1. The germline V gene has CDR1 SGHRS and CDR2 YFSETQ. V was clipped by 3 bases and J by 7 bases; unmatched bases: 4. The CDR3 is 13 amino acids. As DNA, the CDR3 is TGCGCCAGCAGCTGGGACAGGGACCGTGGCTACACCTTC. Residues: CASSWDRDRGYTF. Full variable domain (rest looked up from reference TRBV5-1 and TRBJ1-2): KAGVTQTPRYLIKTRGQQVTLSCSPISGHRSVSWYQQTPGQGLQFLFEYFSETQRNKGNFPGRFSGRQFSNSRSEMNVSTLELGDSALYLCASSWDRDRGYTFGSGTRLTVV.

The V gene is TRBV7-9, the J gene TRBJ2-7, with 11 bases fitting TRBD1. CDR3 length: 15 amino acids. With V trimmed by 4 bases and J by 7 bases, 9 bases remained unmatched. Germline V gene data show CDR1 as SEHNR and CDR2 as FQNEAQ (reference sequence). CDR3 sequence reads: CASSSWTGGAREQYF. The CDR3 region has the DNA TGTGCCAGCAGCTCGTGGACAGGGGGCGCAAGGGAGCAGTACTTC.

The rearrangement joins TRBV5-4 to TRBJ2-1; 7 nucleotides align to TRBD2. This CDR3 has 15 amino acids. Per the germline V gene, CDR1 is SGHNT and CDR2 is YYREEE (reference sequence). The J segment lost 1 base and the V segment lost 4 bases, leaving 5 bases of the junction unmatched. CDR3 DNA: TGTGCCAGCAGCCCGGTCGGGGGGTCCTACAATGAGCAGTTCTTC. The encoded protein is CASSPVGGSYNEQFF.

The chain recombines TRBV6-6 with TRBJ2-2; D is perhaps TRBD2 (6 bases). The CDR3 has 15 residues. Germline V CDR1 and CDR2: MNHNY, SVGAGI (reference sequence). The V and J ends lost 2 bases and 5 bases respectively, with 12 bases between them. Here the CDR3 DNA reads TGTGCCAGCAGTTACGATTTGCGGGGTACCGGGGAGCTGTTTTTT. Its protein product is CASSYDLRGTGELFF.

The chain employs TRBV4-1 and TRBJ1-5; D is uncertain. The CDR3 totals 13 residues. Germline loops: CDR1 MGHRA, CDR2 YSYEKL. V shed 1 base and J shed 8 bases, with 9 bases lying between them. The CDR3: CASSQGPLEPQHF. The CDR3 DNA follows: TGCGCCAGCAGCCAAGGACCGTTGGAGCCCCAGCATTTT.

The chain joins TRBV29-1 to TRBJ2-2; 13 bases line up with TRBD2. V shed 4 bases and J 7 bases; nucleotides not matched to a gene: 9. In germline, CDR1 is SQVTM, CDR2 ANQGSEA. The CDR3 spans 16 residues. The CDR3 protein is CSVAGLAGALGGELFF. The CDR3 nucleotides are TGCAGCGTTGCCGGACTAGCGGGAGCTCTTGGCGGGGAGCTGTTTTTT.

The CDR3 region is CASSELGTGYGYTF. CDR3 DNA sequence: TGTGCCAGCAGTGAATTGGGGACAGGCTATGGCTACACCTTC. This chain links TRBV6-1 with TRBJ1-2; 8 bases agree with TRBD1. Germline CDR1 and CDR2: MNHNS and SASEGT. Losses at the gene ends were 2 bases for V and 4 bases for J; bases not matched to a gene: 3. This CDR3 comprises 14 residues.